What follows are 23 T cell receptor beta chains derived from one specimen sequenced in a study of human T cells and chemical hapten exposure. Noted time point: patch test 1, 2 weeks after DPC sensitization. Treatment defined: therapeutic diphenylcyclopropenone sensitization with weekly scalp DPC. TCRdb re-called the RACE reads through MiXCR, storing one row per CDR3 protein. The sample yields some 340,000 distinct CDR3 sequences, approximately 6.3% seen once. This material consisted of whole blood, taken in connection with sensitization to the hapten diphenylcyclopropenone (DPC). All receptors come from a woman aged 18-35 years with alopecia areata. Some clones in this sample may be carry-over from other donors' samples.

The V and J genes are TRBV6-5 and TRBJ1-2, with unresolved D. V lost 0 bases and J lost 9, with 20 bases in between. This CDR3 spans 16 amino acids. CDR1 is MNHEY and CDR2 is SVGAGI in the germline V gene. The CDR3 loop reads CASSYSSGQTIRSYTF. The CDR3 nucleotides are TGTGCCAGCAGTTACTCGAGTGGCCAGACCATAAGAAGCTACACCTTC.

This clonotype was counted at least ten times. The V gene is TRBV6-5, the J gene TRBJ2-3; D is unresolved. CDR1 and CDR2 (germline): MNHEY, SVGAGI. Between the trimmed V and J ends, which lost 5 bases and 2 bases, there was a span of 14 bases. This CDR3 spans 15 amino acids. The CDR3 DNA reads as TGTGCCAGCAGTGCCGGAGACCCTGACACAGATACGCAGTATTTT. This translates into CASSAGDPDTDTQYF.

This clonotype has more than one count but fewer than ten. This chain uses TRBV12-3 or TRBV12-4 with TRBJ2-3; the match to TRBD2 covers 10 bases. V dropped 7 bases and J dropped 3; count of bases not matched to a gene: 13. This CDR3 has 17 residues. Here the CDR3 DNA reads TGTGCCAGCACCACTTTCGCCCTAGCGGGGGCTACAGATACGCAGTATTTT. Its translation: CASTTFALAGATDTQYF.

This sequence joins TRBV5-1 and TRBJ1-1; D is unresolved. Trimming pared 4 bases from V and 5 bases from J, leaving 9 bases between. From germline, CDR1 is SGHRS and CDR2 YFSETQ. The CDR3 loop spans 12 amino acids. CDR3 sequence (DNA): TGCGCCAGCAGCCAGGCTACTACTGAAGCTTTCTTT. Translation: CASSQATTEAFF.

This clonotype was observed many times. The V gene is TRBV7-3, the J gene TRBJ2-3; 9 bases map to TRBD2. CDR1 SGHTA and CDR2 FQGTGA come from the germline V gene. The CDR3 is made up of 15 amino acids. With 1 base clipped from V and 4 bases from J, the junction kept 3 bases outside the gene matches. DNA for the CDR3: TGTGCCAGCAGCTTAAATGCGGGGGGGCCAGATACGCAGTATTTT. Its protein product is CASSLNAGGPDTQYF.

The chain is built from TRBV11-2 and TRBJ2-5, with D possibly being TRBD1 or TRBD2 (5 bases each). This CDR3 has 14 residues. V was trimmed by 4 bases and J by 2 bases, leaving 11 bases between them. Per germline, CDR1 SGHAT and CDR2 FQNNGV. The CDR3 region is CASSSGTSQETQYF. CDR3 DNA sequence: TGTGCCAGCAGCTCCGGGACCTCTCAAGAGACCCAGTACTTC. Full variable domain (rest looked up from reference TRBV11-2 and TRBJ2-5): EAGVAQSPRYKIIEKRQSVAFWCNPISGHATLYWYQQILGQGPKLLIQFQNNGVVDDSQLPKDRFSAERLKGVDSTLKIQPAKLEDSAVYLCASSSGTSQETQYFGPGTRLLVL.

The J gene is TRBJ2-2, the V gene TRBV20-1; TRBD2 matches at 9 bases. Germline V gene data show CDR1 as DFQATT and CDR2 as SNEGSKA (reference sequence). The V gene end was trimmed by 0 bases and the J gene end by 0 bases; junction bases not matched to a gene: 5. The length of the CDR3 is 17 residues. CDR3 protein: CSARDYASGTNTGELFF. In nucleotides, the CDR3 is TGCAGTGCTAGAGACTATGCTAGCGGGACGAACACCGGGGAGCTGTTTTTT.

The rearrangement uses TRBV25-1 and TRBJ1-6; a possible D gene is TRBD1 (5 bases). V was clipped by 1 base and J by 9 bases, with 13 bases between them. The CDR3 has 15 amino acids. Germline V gene lookup returns CDR1 MGHDK and CDR2 SYGVNS. CDR3 protein: CASSESRWGSSPLHF. The CDR3 coding sequence is TGTGCCAGCAGTGAATCTAGATGGGGGAGTTCACCCCTCCACTTT.

This clonotype was seen many times. The J gene is TRBJ2-7, the V gene TRBV4-2; the D gene is possibly TRBD2 (6 bases). This CDR3 comprises 17 residues. V lost 3 bases and J lost 0, with 18 bases in between. Looked up from germline, CDR1 is LGHNA and CDR2 is YNFKEQ. The CDR3 nucleotides read TGTGCCAGCAGCCAGTCAGTCCGGGCTAGCGACTCCTACGAGCAGTACTTC. Amino acids: CASSQSVRASDSYEQYF.

The J gene is TRBJ2-5, the V gene TRBV3-1; D remains unclear. Germline V CDR1 and CDR2: LGHDT, YNNKEL (reference sequence). This CDR3 is 13 amino acids long. V was cut by 5 bases and J by 4 bases, with 11 bases left in between. This chain's CDR3 is CASSAEARETQYF. The DNA for the CDR3 is TGTGCCAGCAGCGCCGAAGCACGAGAGACCCAGTACTTC.

This clonotype was seen many times. The chain carries TRBV20-1 and TRBJ2-7; possibly TRBD1 or TRBD2 for D (5 bases each). Per germline, CDR1 DFQATT and CDR2 SNEGSKA (reference sequence). The CDR3 is made up of 13 amino acids. V lost 4 bases and J lost 7, with 17 bases in between. The DNA of the CDR3 is TGCAGTGCTATTCCGGGACCCCTTCGAGAGCAGTACTTC. This sequence encodes CSAIPGPLREQYF.

The sample holds a few counts of this clonotype. This chain uses TRBV6-5 with TRBJ2-2; the D gene is possibly TRBD1 (6 bases). Trimming removed 0 bases from V and 3 bases from J, with 11 bases in between. Germline CDR1 is MNHEY and CDR2 is SVGAGI. The CDR3 loop spans 16 amino acids. The CDR3 reads CASSYSPRGYTGELFF. CDR3 coding DNA: TGTGCCAGCAGTTACTCCCCCAGGGGCTACACCGGGGAGCTGTTTTTT.

This clonotype was seen a handful of times. The CDR3 DNA sequence: TGTGCCAGCAGTCGACTGTTGAACTATGGCTACACCTTC. Protein sequence: CASSRLLNYGYTF. The chain is built from TRBV3-1 and TRBJ1-2; the D is unclear. The CDR3 length is 13 residues. The germline V and J ends were trimmed by 6 bases and 2 bases, with 10 bases remaining between them. CDR1 and CDR2 (germline): LGHDT, YNNKEL (reference sequence).

This clonotype was observed a few times. The chain uses TRBV29-1 and TRBJ1-2, with D unresolved. V dropped 4 bases and J dropped 8 bases, with 14 bases sitting between them. The germline CDR1 and CDR2 sequences are SQVTM and ANQGSEA. This CDR3 is 12 amino acids long. The CDR3 region has the DNA TGCAGCGTTGTAAGTTCGGGAAGCGGCTACACCTTC. Translation gives CSVVSSGSGYTF.

There are many counts of this clonotype. The chain combines TRBV28 with TRBJ1-1; TRBD1 is a possible D gene (6 bases). The CDR3 extends over 13 amino acids. Germline V gene sequence: CDR1 MDHEN, CDR2 SYDVKM. Trimming left V 5 bases short and J 5 bases short, with 12 bases between. CDR3 loop: CASSLRGRTEAFF. The CDR3, as DNA: TGTGCCAGCAGTCTCCGGGGGCGGACTGAAGCTTTCTTT.

This clonotype has ten or more counts. The rearrangement uses TRBV6-5 and TRBJ2-3, with D possibly being TRBD2 (5 bases). Trimming took off 0 bases at V and 2 bases at J, with 6 bases between the two ends. The CDR3 runs to 14 residues. Germline values: CDR1 MNHEY, CDR2 SVGAGI. DNA of the CDR3: TGTGCCAGCAGTTACTCGAGGGACACAGATACGCAGTATTTT. This translates into CASSYSRDTDTQYF.

This CDR3 reads CASRYRDTNEKLFF. The CDR3 nucleotides are TGTGCCAGCAGATACAGGGACACTAATGAAAAACTGTTTTTT. The chain has TRBV2 and TRBJ1-4, with a possible D match to TRBD1 (6 bases). Germline V gene data show CDR1 as SNHLY and CDR2 as FYNNEI. Trimming removed 6 bases at V and 2 bases at J, with 10 bases between. The CDR3 consists of 14 residues.

The chain employs TRBV12-3 or TRBV12-4 and TRBJ1-5; no definite D call. CDR3 length equals 12 residues. With 3 bases removed from V and 11 bases from J, the gap between germline ends came to 11 bases. The CDR3 protein is CASSFAQGAQHF. CDR3 DNA sequence: TGTGCCAGCAGTTTCGCGCAAGGAGCCCAGCATTTT.

In its sample, this clonotype was seen many times. V gene TRBV27 combines with J gene TRBJ2-3, with a weak D call TRBD1 (5 bases). Deletions cut 6 bases from V and 2 bases from J, with 15 bases between. The CDR3 sequence is 15 residues long. The V gene's germline CDR1 is MNHEY and CDR2 SMNVEV (reference sequence). In DNA, the CDR3 is TGTGCCAGCAGCCCCCTACTGGGGCCCACAGATACGCAGTATTTT. Translated, it gives CASSPLLGPTDTQYF.

This clonotype has a handful of counts. This chain joins TRBV7-6 and TRBJ2-3; TRBD2 matches at 10 bases. This CDR3 region has 17 residues. V dropped 5 bases and J dropped 2; count of bases not matched to a gene: 10. Germline assignment: CDR1 SGHVS and CDR2 FNYEAQ. The chain's CDR3 is CASSARTSGGVTDTQYF. CDR3 nucleotides: TGTGCCAGCAGCGCAAGGACTAGCGGAGGGGTCACAGATACGCAGTATTTT. The whole variable domain, filled in from reference TRBV7-6 and TRBJ2-3, reads GAGVSQSPRYKVTKRGQDVALRCDPISGHVSLYWYRQALGQGPEFLTYFNYEAQQDKSGLPNDRFSAERPEGSISTLTIQRTEQRDSAMYRCASSARTSGGVTDTQYFGPGTRLTVL.

The V call is TRBV5-6, the J call TRBJ2-7, with 10 bases that match TRBD2. This CDR3 region has 14 residues. Germline lookup yields CDR1 SGHDT and CDR2 YYEEEE. The V and J ends lost 4 bases and 4 bases, in that order; junction bases with no gene match: 5. The CDR3 spells CASSHGTSVYEQYF. Written as DNA, the CDR3 is TGTGCCAGCAGCCACGGGACTAGCGTTTACGAGCAGTACTTC.

This clonotype was seen ten or more times. The chain has TRBV12-3 or TRBV12-4 and TRBJ2-3; TRBD1 aligns across 12 bases. The CDR3 is 15 amino acids. With 5 bases clipped from V and 4 bases from J, the junction kept 4 bases outside the gene matches. CDR3 coding DNA: TGTGCCAGCAGTCGGGACAGGGGGCGCGCAGATACGCAGTATTTT. It specifies CASSRDRGRADTQYF.

In this sample, this clonotype turned up a few times. J is TRBJ1-1 and V is TRBV4-1, with a weak D call TRBD1 (5 bases). Trimming took 4 bases from V and 2 from J, leaving 14 bases between them. CDR3 size: 15 residues. Per the germline V gene, CDR1 is MGHRA and CDR2 is YSYEKL. CDR3 sequence (DNA): TGCGCCAGCAGCCGCAGGGTTAGCTTAAACACTGAAGCTTTCTTT. Its protein is CASSRRVSLNTEAFF.